This T cell receptor beta chain was sequenced in a study of shared clonotypes between healthy human individuals. Whole-study results and caveats: Compared with clonotypes that all four donors shared, non-shared clonotypes had lower generation probabilities. Larger richness was generally estimated for naive than memory subsets. Only blood was sampled, and tissue TCR repertoires likely differ from blood ones.

The method was immunoSEQ multiplex PCR; TCRdb's version includes in-frame clones alone and lacks a portion of them. The sample has roughly 1,500,000 clones, under 99% seen once. Comment on this clone: The antigen is undetermined.

The clonotype originates from a man under 40 in good health. The sequencing input was naive CD4+ T cells sorted from blood. Subset specified: CD45RA+ positively selected.

As DNA, the CDR3 is TGTGCCAGCTCATCCACTAGGACGGCCCAGCATTTT. Protein product: CASSSTRTAQHF. The genes are TRBV18 and TRBJ1-5; no clear D gene. This CDR3 region has 12 residues. With 5 bases removed from V and 11 bases from J, the gap between germline ends came to 13 bases. Germline V lookup: CDR1 KGHSH, CDR2 LQKENI.